This T cell receptor beta chain comes out of a study of T cells in Graves' hyperthyroidism and ophthalmopathy. Study outcomes and limitations: Peripheral blood also featured most of the thyroid clonotypes expanded above 0.001.

Amplification of TCR beta CDR3 regions used RNA as the template. The HTBI primer set drove a first-round RT-PCR of the TCR CDR3. One entry per CDR3 protein results from TCRdb running MiXCR on the multiplex PCR reads. The table lists approximately 350,000 distinct CDR3 sequences, about 15% of them singletons, with about 21% in the top ten. Concerning this clonotype: The antigen remains unidentified.

With duration under 3 months, ophthalmopathy was active: Clinical Activity Score at least 3, NOSPECS at least 4. Every diagnosis used clinical symptoms, serum thyroxine and TRAb, thyroid ultrasound and orbital computed tomography. Fresh peripheral blood, 10 ml, was the source of the PBMCs. The source is an older woman with Graves' ophthalmopathy. Sequences were obtained from blood.

The CDR3, as DNA: TGTGCCAGCAGCCCTCTACGCGGGAACCAAGAGACCCAGTACTTC. As protein: CASSPLRGNQETQYF. This chain connects TRBV7-2 to TRBJ2-5; D may be TRBD2 (6 bases). CDR3 length equals 15 residues. The germline V and J ends were trimmed by 5 bases and 0 bases, with 13 bases remaining between them. Germline-derived CDR1 and CDR2 are SGHTA and FQGNSA. Combining the CDR3 with reference TRBV7-2 and TRBJ2-5 gives the whole variable domain GAGVSQSPSNKVTEKGKDVELRCDPISGHTALYWYRQSLGQGLEFLIYFQGNSAPDKSGLPSDRFSAERTGGSVSTLTIQRTQQEDSAVYLCASSPLRGNQETQYFGPGTRLLVL.